These 9 T cell receptor beta chains share one sample of origin, sequenced in a study of control samples from healthy donors and cancer patients. Repertoires were generated with immunoSEQ multiplex PCR, while TCRdb's copy carries only in-frame clones and drops some. The sample lists about 100,000 clones, 92% seen once, with less than 2.5% in the top ten. The sequencing sample was made of blood. The source is a woman between 18 and 29 years old in good health.

The chain employs TRBV4-3 and TRBJ1-2; TRBD1 is a possible D gene (6 bases). The CDR3 has 14 residues. Germline V gene sequence: CDR1 LGHNA, CDR2 YSLEER. The V end lost 4 bases, the J end lost 2 bases, and 11 bases lay between the germline ends. The CDR3 reads CASSPSGTNYGYTF. The CDR3 DNA sequence: TGCGCCAGCAGCCCTTCGGGGACAAACTATGGCTACACCTTC.

This clone was counted a few times. This chain joins TRBV6-6 and TRBJ1-5; D is unresolved. The CDR3 length is 13 residues. CDR1 and CDR2 (germline): MNHNY, SVGAGI (reference sequence). Trimming removed 0 bases at V and 3 bases at J, with 3 bases between. CDR3 in DNA: TGTGCCAGCAGTTACTCAGCCAATCAGCCCCAGCATTTT. This translates into CASSYSANQPQHF.

The sample holds one count of this clone. The V call is TRBV9, the J call TRBJ1-1, with D perhaps TRBD1 (6 bases). CDR1 and CDR2 from the germline V gene are SGDLS and YYNGEE. The germline V and J ends were trimmed by 2 bases and 2 bases, with 13 bases remaining between them. This CDR3 contains 15 residues. The CDR3: CASSVSGAKNTEAFF. The CDR3 region has the DNA TGTGCCAGCAGCGTGTCGGGGGCAAAAAACACTGAAGCTTTCTTT.

The rearrangement joins TRBV6-4 to TRBJ2-1; TRBD1 is a possible D gene (6 bases). CDR3 length equals 16 residues. Germline CDR1 MRHNA, CDR2 SNTAGT. V was cut by 6 bases and J by 8 bases, with 23 bases left in between. The CDR3 DNA reads TGTGCCAGCAGCAACCCAGGCAAGGGGGATGCGTATGAGCAGTTCTTC. Translation gives CASSNPGKGDAYEQFF.

This sequence joins TRBV19 and TRBJ1-5; possible D gene TRBD1, 5 bases. Trimming removed 4 bases at V and 0 bases at J, with 16 bases between. CDR1 is LNHDA and CDR2 is SQIVND in the germline V gene (reference sequence). The CDR3 runs 17 residues. This CDR3 is CASSTKGMGYSNQPQHF. The CDR3 bases are TGTGCCAGTAGTACGAAGGGGATGGGGTATAGCAATCAGCCCCAGCATTTT.

The rearrangement uses TRBV6-5 and TRBJ1-2; TRBD1 agrees at 7 bases. The CDR3 has 15 amino acids. The germline CDR1 and CDR2 sequences are MNHEY and SVGAGI. The V gene end was trimmed by 4 bases and the J gene end by 3 bases; junction bases not matched to a gene: 8. The CDR3 DNA is TGTGCCAGCAGTTCCTCGACAGGGTCTGACTATGGCTACACCTTC. Translating gives CASSSSTGSDYGYTF.

The rearrangement uses TRBV11-2 and TRBJ2-7; tentative D call: TRBD2 (6 bases). The V and J ends lost 5 bases and 3 bases respectively, with 11 bases between them. Germline V lookup: CDR1 SGHAT, CDR2 FQNNGV. The CDR3 runs 13 residues. The CDR3 DNA is TGTGCCAGCAGCACGGGACTCATCTACGAGCAGTACTTC. Its protein product is CASSTGLIYEQYF.

V usage is TRBV7-3 and J usage is TRBJ2-3; 7 bases are a match to TRBD2. V was pared by 5 bases and J by 2 bases, with 4 bases of the junction left unmatched. The CDR3 spans 14 residues. Per the germline V gene, CDR1 is SGHTA and CDR2 is FQGTGA. In DNA, the CDR3 is TGTGCCAGCAGCCGAGCGGGATTCACAGATACGCAGTATTTT. Residues: CASSRAGFTDTQYF.

The chain joins TRBV29-1 to TRBJ2-1; 10 bases line up with TRBD1. The V segment lost 8 bases and the J segment 7 bases; nucleotides outside the gene matches: 8. The CDR3 consists of 13 residues. Per the germline V gene, CDR1 is SQVTM and CDR2 is ANQGSEA. The CDR3 is CSPRGQGSNEQFF. CDR3 coding DNA: TGCAGCCCTCGGGGACAGGGGAGTAATGAGCAGTTCTTC.